Given below is one T cell receptor (beta chain) in context. This sample was included in a study of PD-1 blockade in mismatch repair-deficient tumors. The overall study: Enrolled about 2013-2016, patients had progressing, pretreated mismatch repair-deficient cancers of more than ten types.

The CDR3 is made up of 16 amino acids. The V end lost 0 bases, the J end lost 3 bases, and 14 bases lay between the germline ends. Germline assignment: CDR1 MGHDK and CDR2 SYGVNS. PCR or immunohistochemistry showed mismatch repair deficiency in every enrolled patient. Repertoires were generated with immunoSEQ multiplex PCR, while TCRdb's copy carries only in-frame clones and drops some. The sample holds about 68,000 clones, 78% seen once. Source: peripheral blood, taken 2 weeks after starting pembrolizumab. V gene TRBV25-1 combines with J gene TRBJ1-2; D not certain. The source is an adult with mismatch repair-deficient cancer. The CDR3 DNA reads as TGTGCCAGCAGTGAATATTCACGGGAGAAACACTATGGCTACACCTTC. It yields the protein CASSEYSREKHYGYTF.